This entry lists 19 T cell receptor beta chains sequenced from one sample in a study of immune cell composition in non-small cell lung cancer. Normal lung sampling was at least 3 cm from the tumour, as distant as possible. Profiled with immunoSEQ multiplex PCR; TCRdb holds only in-frame clones, not every one. Of 5,100 or so clones listed, roughly 90% were seen once; the top ten hold 5.8%. The material sequenced was non-adjacent lung tissue. The receptors were sampled from a human donor with non-small cell lung cancer. Some clones in this sample may be carry-over from other donors' samples.

This chain links TRBV4-2 with TRBJ2-4; D call uncertain. V was pared by 1 base and J by 3 bases, with 10 bases between. From germline, CDR1 is LGHNA and CDR2 YNFKEQ. This CDR3 is 15 amino acids long. CDR3 nucleotide sequence: TGTGCCAGCAGCCAAGGGGCAGTACTCAAAAACATTCAGTACTTC. It codes for CASSQGAVLKNIQYF.

The chain recombines TRBV18 with TRBJ2-3; D is undetermined. The germline V gene has CDR1 KGHSH and CDR2 LQKENI. The CDR3 length is 11 residues. V lost 2 bases and J lost 11, with 8 bases in between. The DNA of the CDR3 is TGTGCCAGCTCACCAGGTACTTGGCAGTATTTT. Its protein product is CASSPGTWQYF.

This rearrangement joins TRBV6-1 to TRBJ1-2, with 7 bases matching TRBD1. In germline, CDR1 is MNHNS, CDR2 SASEGT. This CDR3 is built from 15 residues. V was clipped by 4 bases and J by 3 bases; unmatched bases: 8. This CDR3 is CASSVFRGTDYGYTF. The CDR3 DNA reads as TGTGCCAGCAGTGTTTTCCGCGGGACAGACTATGGCTACACCTTC.

The V call is TRBV14, the J call TRBJ2-3, with D possibly matching TRBD2 (6 bases). Trimming shortened V by 2 bases and J by 5 bases, and 11 bases separated the two germline ends. This CDR3 contains 14 residues. Germline-derived CDR1 and CDR2 are SGHDN and FVKESK. This CDR3 reads CASSQNLGGDTQYF. The CDR3 nucleotides read TGTGCCAGCAGCCAAAACTTGGGGGGAGATACGCAGTATTTT. Filled out from reference TRBV14 and TRBJ2-3, the complete variable domain reads EAGVTQFPSHSVIEKGQTVTLRCDPISGHDNLYWYRRVMGKEIKFLLHFVKESKQDESGMPNNRFLAERTGGTYSTLKVQPAELEDSGVYFCASSQNLGGDTQYFGPGTRLTVL.

The chain recombines TRBV7-2 with TRBJ2-3; D call uncertain. V was cut by 5 bases and J by 4 bases, with 13 bases left in between. CDR3 size: 14 residues. Germline V gene sequence: CDR1 SGHTA, CDR2 FQGNSA. CDR3 in amino acids: CASSPSYSSDTQYF. The CDR3 DNA reads as TGTGCCAGCAGCCCATCCTACTCTTCAGATACGCAGTATTTT.

This rearrangement joins TRBV5-1 to TRBJ1-2, with 11 bases lining up with TRBD1. The length of the CDR3 is 16 residues. Germline V gene lookup returns CDR1 SGHRS and CDR2 YFSETQ. Trimming took 0 bases from V and 4 from J; bases not matched to a gene: 5. The CDR3 bases are TGCGCCAGCAGCTTGGAAATCGGGACAGGGGGCTATGGCTACACCTTC. It yields the protein CASSLEIGTGGYGYTF. Looking up the rest from reference TRBV5-1 and TRBJ1-2 gives the full variable domain: KAGVTQTPRYLIKTRGQQVTLSCSPISGHRSVSWYQQTPGQGLQFLFEYFSETQRNKGNFPGRFSGRQFSNSRSEMNVSTLELGDSALYLCASSLEIGTGGYGYTFGSGTRLTVV.

A single count supports this clone. The chain employs TRBV5-1 and TRBJ1-2, with TRBD1 matching over 8 bases. The V and J ends lost 0 bases and 8 bases, in that order; junction bases with no gene match: 3. There are 13 residues in the CDR3. From germline, CDR1 is SGHRS and CDR2 YFSETQ. CDR3 nucleotide sequence: TGCGCCAGCAGCTTGGGGACAGGGCGAGGCTACACCTTC. Residues: CASSLGTGRGYTF. Drawing the rest from reference TRBV5-1 and TRBJ1-2, the complete variable domain is KAGVTQTPRYLIKTRGQQVTLSCSPISGHRSVSWYQQTPGQGLQFLFEYFSETQRNKGNFPGRFSGRQFSNSRSEMNVSTLELGDSALYLCASSLGTGRGYTFGSGTRLTVV.

The rearrangement joins TRBV16 to TRBJ1-1, with no clear D. Per germline, CDR1 KGHSY and CDR2 FQNENV. The CDR3 runs to 14 residues. V was trimmed by 0 bases and J by 4 bases, leaving 9 bases between them. The DNA for the CDR3 is TGTGCCAGCAGCCAATCATCGTCGGTCACTGAAGCTTTCTTT. Protein: CASSQSSSVTEAFF.

The chain has TRBV5-6 and TRBJ2-3; 11 nucleotides agree with TRBD2. Per the germline V gene, CDR1 is SGHDT and CDR2 is YYEEEE. The CDR3 runs 16 residues. V shed 3 bases and J 5 bases; nucleotides not matched to a gene: 8. CDR3 sequence reads: CASSYYSGGARDTQYF. CDR3 bases: TGTGCCAGCAGCTACTATAGCGGGGGGGCCAGAGATACGCAGTATTTT.

V and J are TRBV7-7 and TRBJ1-1; D call uncertain. The V gene lost 2 bases and the J gene lost 0 bases, with 4 bases spanning the gap. The CDR3 consists of 13 residues. Germline V gives CDR1 SSHAT, CDR2 FNYEAQ (reference sequence). CDR3 sequence (DNA): TGTGCCAGCAGCTTACAGATGAACACTGAAGCTTTCTTT. Protein sequence: CASSLQMNTEAFF.

The J gene is TRBJ2-3, the V gene TRBV6-6; TRBD2 matches 7 bases. This CDR3 region has 14 residues. V was clipped by 5 bases and J by 8 bases; unmatched bases: 10. Germline assignment: CDR1 MNHNY and CDR2 SVGAGI (reference sequence). In nucleotides, the CDR3 is TGTGCCAGCAGTCGAGAGCGGGGCGACAGTACGCAGTATTTT. Translated, it gives CASSRERGDSTQYF.

J is TRBJ2-1 and V is TRBV28; D might be TRBD1 (5 bases). Deletions cut 2 bases from V and 2 bases from J, with 10 bases between. Germline loops: CDR1 MDHEN, CDR2 SYDVKM. The CDR3 consists of 15 residues. The CDR3 spells CASSLTQGAYNEQFF. The DNA for the CDR3 is TGTGCCAGCAGTTTAACCCAGGGCGCCTACAATGAGCAGTTCTTC.

The V and J genes are TRBV7-8 and TRBJ2-4; 9 bases agree with TRBD1. The CDR3 consists of 15 residues. The germline CDR1 and CDR2 sequences are SGHVS and FQNEAQ. Trimming took 5 bases from V and 6 from J; bases not matched to a gene: 8. The DNA of the CDR3 is TGTGCCAGCAGCACTCGGACAGGGGCGGGAAACATTCAGTACTTC. Residues: CASSTRTGAGNIQYF. Full variable domain (outside the CDR3, taken from reference TRBV7-8 and TRBJ2-4): GAGVSQSPRYKVAKRGQDVALRCDPISGHVSLFWYQQALGQGPEFLTYFQNEAQLDKSGLPSDRFFAERPEGSVSTLKIQRTQQEDSAVYLCASSTRTGAGNIQYFGAGTRLSVL.

In regard to this clone: One end of the junction does not line up with germline, which may come from a read error. The chain has TRBV2 and TRBJ2-1; maybe TRBD2 (6 bases). The length of the CDR3 is 13 residues. The V gene's germline CDR1 is SNHLY and CDR2 FYNNEI. CDR3 region: CASSERRASARLF. The CDR3, as DNA: TGTGCCAGCAGTGAACGTAGGGCTAGCGCTAGACTCTTC. The full variable domain, completed using reference TRBV2 and TRBJ2-1, is EPEVTQTPSHQVTQMGQEVILRCVPISNHLYFYWYRQILGQKVEFLVSFYNNEISEKSEIFDDQFSVERPDGSNFTLKIRSTKLEDSAMYFCASSERRASARLFGPGTRLTVL.

The V gene is TRBV7-3, the J gene TRBJ2-2, with 7 bases that match TRBD1. Per germline, CDR1 SGHTA and CDR2 FQGTGA. This CDR3 spans 16 amino acids. The V gene end was trimmed by 2 bases and the J gene end by 0 bases; junction bases not matched to a gene: 3. The CDR3 region has the DNA TGTGCCAGCAGCTTATTCGGGACAGCGAACACCGGGGAGCTGTTTTTT. Its protein product is CASSLFGTANTGELFF. The full variable domain, completed using reference TRBV7-3 and TRBJ2-2, is GAGVSQTPSNKVTEKGKYVELRCDPISGHTALYWYRQSLGQGPEFLIYFQGTGAADDSGLPNDRFFAVRPEGSVSTLKIQRTERGDSAVYLCASSLFGTANTGELFFGEGSRLTVL.

The chain recombines TRBV5-6 with TRBJ2-2, with TRBD1 as a possible D gene (6 bases). This CDR3 is built from 13 residues. The germline V gene encodes CDR1 SGHDT and CDR2 YYEEEE. Trimming took 6 bases from V and 9 from J, leaving 15 bases between them. Here the CDR3 DNA reads TGTGCCAGCATCGGCAAGGGGGAATGGGAGCTGTTTTTT. Translated, it gives CASIGKGEWELFF.

This clone was detected only once. The chain employs TRBV7-9 and TRBJ2-2, with D perhaps TRBD1 (6 bases). The ends were cut back, 7 bases at V and 5 bases at J, with 14 bases in the middle. Germline CDR1 reads SEHNR; CDR2 reads FQNEAQ (reference sequence). The CDR3 is 14 amino acids. The CDR3 spells CASKVTGVTGELFF. As DNA, the CDR3 is TGTGCCAGCAAAGTGACAGGTGTTACCGGGGAGCTGTTTTTT.

V gene TRBV30 combines with J gene TRBJ2-5, with D perhaps matching TRBD1 (5 bases). Germline assignment: CDR1 GTSNPN and CDR2 SVGIG (reference sequence). V shed 5 bases and J shed 2 bases, with 15 bases lying between them. There are 14 residues in the CDR3. In DNA, the CDR3 is TGTGCCTGGGGAGCCGACTCAGGGCAAGAGACCCAGTACTTC. Its translation: CAWGADSGQETQYF. Combining the CDR3 with reference TRBV30 and TRBJ2-5 gives the whole variable domain SQTIHQWPATLVQPVGSPLSLECTVEGTSNPNLYWYRQAAGRGLQLLFYSVGIGQISSEVPQNLSASRPQDRQFILSSKKLLLSDSGFYLCAWGADSGQETQYFGPGTRLLVL.

The J gene is TRBJ2-1, the V gene TRBV2, with a tentative D call TRBD2 (6 bases). Germline CDR1 reads SNHLY; CDR2 reads FYNNEI. The CDR3 is 19 residues long. The V gene lost 6 bases and the J gene lost 0 bases, with 24 bases spanning the gap. The CDR3 DNA reads as TGTGCCAGCAGGCCTTTAAACAAGGCCCAGGGACTCTCCTACAATGAGCAGTTCTTC. Amino acids: CASRPLNKAQGLSYNEQFF.